Following are 5 T cell receptor beta chains from one sample sequenced in a study of pediatric ulcerative colitis. Sequenced by immunoSEQ multiplex PCR; TCRdb stores in-frame clones only, minus some. The top ten clones hold roughly 3.4% of a sample with more than 40,000 clones, about four fifths of them seen once. During colonoscopy, one to two rectal pinch biopsies were collected. The sample was gut tissue. The receptors come from a girl aged 10 to 17 with moderate ulcerative colitis.

The chain combines TRBV7-9 with TRBJ2-7; D is undetermined. This CDR3 is built from 15 residues. V dropped 2 bases and J dropped 3 bases, with 14 bases sitting between them. Germline-derived CDR1 and CDR2 are SEHNR and FQNEAQ (reference sequence). The DNA of the CDR3 is TGTGCCAGCAGCTTACGACAAGGAGAGTACTACGAGCAGTACTTC. Translated: CASSLRQGEYYEQYF.

The rearrangement uses TRBV6-5 and TRBJ2-3; D might be TRBD1 (6 bases). The V end was cut by 0 bases, the J end by 6 bases, with 16 bases between. Germline CDR1 MNHEY, CDR2 SVGAGI. This CDR3 is built from 16 residues. CDR3 sequence reads: CASSYSRGWVGDTQYF. The CDR3 DNA reads TGTGCCAGCAGTTACTCCAGGGGATGGGTCGGGGATACGCAGTATTTT.

The DNA of the CDR3 is TGTGCCAGCAGTCGTAGCGGGGGGGTGGTAGATACGCAGTATTTT. This translates into CASSRSGGVVDTQYF. The chain carries TRBV6-5 and TRBJ2-3; the match to TRBD2 covers 11 bases. CDR1 is MNHEY, CDR2 SVGAGI, per germline. The CDR3 covers 15 residues. After removal of 5 bases from V and 5 bases from J, the junction contained 6 bases not matched to a gene.

This clone came up a few times. The chain employs TRBV6-6 and TRBJ2-5, with no clear D. The germline V and J ends were trimmed by 3 bases and 5 bases, with 10 bases remaining between them. The CDR3 covers 13 residues. From germline, CDR1 is MNHNY and CDR2 SVGAGI (reference sequence). CDR3 bases: TGTGCCAGCAGTTATAGGTTAGAGGAGACCCAGTACTTC. Its translation is CASSYRLEETQYF.

The gene calls are TRBV5-4 and TRBJ2-6, with D perhaps matching TRBD2 (5 bases). The ends were cut back, 3 bases at V and 7 bases at J, with 17 bases in the middle. This CDR3 is 16 amino acids long. The V gene's germline CDR1 is SGHNT and CDR2 YYREEE (reference sequence). This CDR3 reads CASSSSGVLGANVLTF. The DNA for the CDR3 is TGTGCCAGCAGCTCCTCCGGGGTACTGGGTGCCAACGTCCTGACTTTC.